These 32 T cell receptor beta chains were all obtained from the same sample, sequenced in a study of cytomegalovirus exposure and HLA in healthy donors. PCR was performed using 60 Vbeta and 13 Jbeta primers. This table comes from immunoSEQ multiplex PCR, and its TCRdb copy is limited to in-frame clones, with some not included. The table has about 210,000 clones, around 83% seen once. Sequencing used PBMCs. These receptors were taken from a man aged 40-49 years in good health and CMV-seropositive.

The genes are TRBV15 and TRBJ2-1; 8 bases map to TRBD2. The CDR3 runs to 14 residues. Looked up from germline, CDR1 is LNHNV and CDR2 is YYDKDF (reference sequence). Trimming removed 8 bases from V and 8 bases from J; junction bases left unmatched: 11. The CDR3 region is CATLQPGLGDEQFF. In DNA, the CDR3 is TGTGCCACCCTTCAACCGGGACTAGGGGATGAGCAGTTCTTC.

The chain employs TRBV2 and TRBJ1-2; weak D call: TRBD1 (6 bases). From germline, CDR1 is SNHLY and CDR2 FYNNEI. The CDR3 totals 15 residues. V was shortened by 0 bases and J by 3 bases, with 11 bases between the two germline ends. CDR3 nucleotides: TGTGCCAGCAGTGAAGCACAGGGTTCCTACTATGGCTACACCTTC. It yields the protein CASSEAQGSYYGYTF.

The gene calls are TRBV29-1 and TRBJ2-7; 11 bases map to TRBD1. The V segment lost 1 base and the J segment 5 bases; nucleotides outside the gene matches: 4. There are 14 residues in the CDR3. From germline, CDR1 is SQVTM and CDR2 ANQGSEA. This CDR3 reads CSVEGDRGTHEQYF. The CDR3 nucleotides read TGCAGCGTTGAAGGGGACAGGGGGACCCACGAGCAGTACTTC.

This rearrangement joins TRBV4-1 to TRBJ1-1, with D possibly matching TRBD1 (5 bases). CDR3 length: 14 amino acids. Germline CDR1 and CDR2: MGHRA and YSYEKL. V shed 4 bases and J shed 1 base, with 10 bases lying between them. This CDR3 reads CASSLDSGNTEAFF. The CDR3, as DNA: TGCGCCAGCAGCCTAGACAGTGGGAACACTGAAGCTTTCTTT.

This chain uses TRBV4-2 with TRBJ2-3, with a tentative D call TRBD1 (6 bases). The V gene's germline CDR1 is LGHNA and CDR2 YNFKEQ. The germline V and J ends were trimmed by 2 bases and 4 bases, with 13 bases remaining between them. The CDR3 length is 15 residues. This CDR3 is CASSQPGQPADTQYF. CDR3 in DNA: TGTGCCAGCAGCCAACCCGGACAGCCGGCAGATACGCAGTATTTT.

The chain carries TRBV4-3 and TRBJ1-1; no firm D call. V gave up 0 bases and J gave up 2 bases, with 10 bases separating them. The CDR3 consists of 15 residues. Per germline, CDR1 LGHNA and CDR2 YSLEER. The CDR3 loop reads CASSQDGRVNTEAFF. The CDR3 DNA sequence: TGCGCCAGCAGCCAAGATGGGCGGGTTAACACTGAAGCTTTCTTT.

CDR3 sequence (DNA): TGTGCCAGCAGCTTGGGGGCCCCTCCACTCTATGGCTACACCTTC. Translating gives CASSLGAPPLYGYTF. The chain is built from TRBV7-9 and TRBJ1-2, with D possibly matching TRBD1 (6 bases). This CDR3 is built from 15 residues. Trimming shortened V by 3 bases and J by 4 bases, and 15 bases separated the two germline ends. The germline CDR1 and CDR2 sequences are SEHNR and FQNEAQ (reference sequence).

J is TRBJ2-6 and V is TRBV14, with TRBD1 identical over 10 bases. This CDR3 region has 17 residues. Germline V gene sequence: CDR1 SGHDN, CDR2 FVKESK. Trimming removed 6 bases from V and 0 bases from J; junction bases left unmatched: 5. Here the CDR3 DNA reads TGTGCCAGCAGACGGACAGGGGGGACCTCTGGGGCCAACGTCCTGACTTTC. This sequence encodes CASRRTGGTSGANVLTF.

The rearrangement uses TRBV13 and TRBJ1-1; D is perhaps TRBD1 (6 bases). V shed 10 bases and J shed 1 base, with 10 bases lying between them. Germline-derived CDR1 and CDR2 are PRHDT and FYEKMQ (reference sequence). The CDR3 sequence is 12 residues long. The DNA for the CDR3 is TGTGCCACCCAGACAGGGAACACTGAAGCTTTCTTT. Amino acid sequence: CATQTGNTEAFF. The complete variable domain, with remaining parts taken from reference TRBV13 and TRBJ1-1, reads AAGVIQSPRHLIKEKRETATLKCYPIPRHDTVYWYQQGPGQDPQFLISFYEKMQSDKGSIPDRFSAQQFSDYHSELNMSSLELGDSALYFCATQTGNTEAFFGQGTRLTVV.

This clone was seen only a few times. CDR3 in amino acids: CASSPTVSGNTIYF. The CDR3 DNA reads as TGCGCCAGCAGCCCGACAGTCTCTGGAAACACCATATATTTT. The chain links TRBV5-1 to TRBJ1-3; D may be TRBD1 (5 bases). The CDR3 has 14 residues. With 4 bases removed from V and 0 bases from J, the gap between germline ends came to 8 bases. In germline, CDR1 is SGHRS, CDR2 YFSETQ. Combining the CDR3 with reference TRBV5-1 and TRBJ1-3 gives the whole variable domain KAGVTQTPRYLIKTRGQQVTLSCSPISGHRSVSWYQQTPGQGLQFLFEYFSETQRNKGNFPGRFSGRQFSNSRSEMNVSTLELGDSALYLCASSPTVSGNTIYFGEGSWLTVV.

The chain links TRBV21-1 to TRBJ2-7; TRBD1, the table's D call, was not compared with the DNA. TRBV21-1 is an annotated pseudogene. This CDR3 comprises 14 residues. CDR3 region: CASSIDRFSYEQYF. CDR3 bases: TGTGCCAGCAGTATAGACAGGTTCTCCTACGAGCAGTACTTC.

The chain combines TRBV4-1 with TRBJ1-2; weak D call: TRBD1 (6 bases). V was clipped by 6 bases and J by 0 bases, with 20 bases between them. Per the germline V gene, CDR1 is MGHRA and CDR2 is YSYEKL. The CDR3 is made up of 17 amino acids. The CDR3 sequence is CASSLYLRTVTNYGYTF. As DNA, the CDR3 is TGCGCCAGCAGTCTTTATCTTCGGACAGTGACTAACTATGGCTACACCTTC.

This chain uses TRBV30 with TRBJ2-6, with 7 bases aligning to TRBD1. The CDR3 is 17 amino acids. V shed 0 bases and J 0 bases; nucleotides not matched to a gene: 5. CDR1 and CDR2 from the germline V gene are GTSNPN and SVGIG (reference sequence). CDR3 sequence (DNA): TGTGCCTGGAGTGTAGGGGGCTCCCACTCTGGGGCCAACGTCCTGACTTTC. This encodes CAWSVGGSHSGANVLTF.

The genes are TRBV5-4 and TRBJ1-3; D possibly corresponds to TRBD1 (6 bases). The CDR3 covers 16 residues. Germline assignment: CDR1 SGHNT and CDR2 YYREEE (reference sequence). The germline V and J ends were trimmed by 6 bases and 4 bases, with 20 bases remaining between them. CDR3 sequence reads: CASTKKGGLGGNTIYF. DNA of the CDR3: TGTGCCAGCACCAAGAAGGGGGGGCTTGGGGGAAACACCATATATTTT.

V and J are TRBV27 and TRBJ1-1; D not resolved. The CDR3 totals 14 residues. Trimming stripped 5 bases from V and 4 bases from J, with 14 bases between. CDR1 and CDR2 from the germline V gene are MNHEY and SMNVEV (reference sequence). The chain's CDR3 is CASSPGFLGTEAFF. The CDR3 DNA sequence: TGTGCCAGCAGTCCGGGGTTTTTGGGCACTGAAGCTTTCTTT.

In its sample, this clone was seen many times. The CDR3 region has the DNA TGCGCCAGCAGCCAAGGACTAGCGGGAGGGCCGGCCGGGGAGCTGTTTTTT. This codes for CASSQGLAGGPAGELFF. V is TRBV4-1 and J is TRBJ2-2; 14 positions agree with TRBD2. Trimming removed 1 base from V and 6 bases from J; junction bases left unmatched: 4. CDR1 and CDR2 (germline): MGHRA, YSYEKL. The CDR3 has 17 residues.

This clone appeared a few times. This chain uses TRBV9 with TRBJ2-3, with D maybe TRBD2 (5 bases). V dropped 3 bases and J dropped 0 bases, with 5 bases sitting between them. Per germline, CDR1 SGDLS and CDR2 YYNGEE. The length of the CDR3 is 13 residues. The CDR3 DNA reads TGTGCCAGCAGCGGGACTAGCACAGATACGCAGTATTTT. The encoded protein is CASSGTSTDTQYF.

The V and J genes are TRBV30 and TRBJ2-5; weak D call: TRBD1 (7 bases). V lost 2 bases and J 5 bases, leaving 15 bases between the germline ends. The germline gives CDR1 GTSNPN, CDR2 SVGIG (reference sequence). CDR3 length: 14 amino acids. CDR3: CAWSRGGGGETQYF. The CDR3 DNA sequence: TGTGCCTGGAGTAGAGGGGGCGGAGGGGAGACCCAGTACTTC.

This chain links TRBV11-3 with TRBJ2-3, with 7 bases that match TRBD1. V was pared by 4 bases and J by 1 base, with 5 bases of the junction left unmatched. The V gene's germline CDR1 is SGHNT and CDR2 YENEEA. This CDR3 has 15 amino acids. Here the CDR3 reads CASSSSGTGTDTQYF. The CDR3 DNA sequence: TGTGCCAGCAGCTCCTCCGGGACAGGCACAGATACGCAGTATTTT.

The rearrangement links TRBV6-5 to TRBJ2-3; tentatively, D is TRBD2 (5 bases). Germline lookup yields CDR1 MNHEY and CDR2 SVGAGI. V was clipped by 2 bases and J by 4 bases, with 7 bases between them. The CDR3 is 13 amino acids. In DNA, the CDR3 is TGTGCCAGCAGTTACGGGAGTTCAGATACGCAGTATTTT. Its protein product is CASSYGSSDTQYF.

The chain carries TRBV6-6 and TRBJ2-1; 9 nucleotides agree with TRBD2. CDR3 size: 15 residues. The J segment lost 9 bases and the V segment lost 2 bases, leaving 8 bases of the junction unmatched. The V gene's germline CDR1 is MNHNY and CDR2 SVGAGI (reference sequence). CDR3 protein: CASSYGAGGLVEQFF. The DNA for the CDR3 is TGTGCCAGCAGTTACGGGGCGGGAGGGCTTGTTGAGCAGTTCTTC.

The chain links TRBV7-3 to TRBJ2-1; 10 nucleotides align to TRBD1. Germline CDR1 reads SGHTA; CDR2 reads FQGTGA. V lost 2 bases and J lost 14; bases outside the gene matches: 3. This CDR3 is 12 amino acids long. The CDR3 spells CASSLGQGVKFF. The CDR3 DNA reads as TGTGCCAGCAGCTTAGGACAGGGGGTTAAGTTCTTC.

This clone has just a few counts. The gene calls are TRBV20-1 and TRBJ1-1; D may be TRBD1 (6 bases). This CDR3 is built from 11 residues. With 7 bases removed from V and 5 bases from J, the gap between germline ends came to 11 bases. Germline V gene data show CDR1 as DFQATT and CDR2 as SNEGSKA (reference sequence). The CDR3 region has the DNA TGCAGTGTTACCCAGGGGACTGAAGCTTTCTTT. Encoded protein: CSVTQGTEAFF.

J is TRBJ2-2 and V is TRBV21-1; the table's D call TRBD2 went unverified against the DNA. TRBV21-1 is tagged as a pseudogene. CDR3 length: 18 residues. CDR3 nucleotides: TGTGCCAGCAGCAAGAGTGTAGGACTAGCGGAAAACACCGGGGAGCTGTTTTTT. The encoded protein is CASSKSVGLAENTGELFF.

Turning to this clone: The junction departs from germline at one end; a sequencing error may be responsible. The chain has TRBV7-8 and TRBJ2-4, with a possible D match to TRBD1 (6 bases). Looked up from germline, CDR1 is SGHVS and CDR2 is FQNEAQ. The CDR3 is 13 amino acids. The chain's CDR3 is CASSGDRINSQYF. The CDR3 DNA reads TGTGCCAGCAGCGGAGACAGGATAAACAGTCAGTACTTC.

V usage is TRBV25-1 and J usage is TRBJ2-5; 8 nucleotides agree with TRBD2. J was trimmed by 2 bases and V by 8 bases; bases with no gene match: 4. Germline assignment: CDR1 MGHDK and CDR2 SYGVNS. The CDR3 is 13 residues long. The CDR3 reads CASGSGAQETQYF. CDR3 coding DNA: TGTGCCAGCGGTAGCGGGGCGCAAGAGACCCAGTACTTC. Full variable domain (outside the CDR3, taken from reference TRBV25-1 and TRBJ2-5): EADIYQTPRYLVIGTGKKITLECSQTMGHDKMYWYQQDPGMELHLIHYSYGVNSTEKGDLSSESTVSRIRTEHFPLTLESARPSHTSQYLCASGSGAQETQYFGPGTRLLVL.

CDR3 protein: CASTSSRNEQFF. CDR3 sequence (DNA): TGTGCCAGCACCTCGTCGCGAAATGAGCAGTTCTTC. The V gene is TRBV2, the J gene TRBJ2-1; no clear D. The germline V gene encodes CDR1 SNHLY and CDR2 FYNNEI. CDR3 size: 12 residues. V was cut by 7 bases and J by 7 bases, with 11 bases left in between.

This clone occurred once. The rearrangement links TRBV5-1 to TRBJ2-1; maybe TRBD2 (6 bases). This CDR3 region has 15 residues. V lost 8 bases and J 8 bases, leaving 23 bases between the germline ends. In germline, CDR1 is SGHRS, CDR2 YFSETQ. CDR3 sequence (DNA): TGCGCCAGTCGGGCCTTGGGAGGAAGTAGGGATGAGCAGTTCTTC. Its protein is CASRALGGSRDEQFF.

The chain recombines TRBV28 with TRBJ1-1, with D maybe TRBD1 (5 bases). Germline V gives CDR1 MDHEN, CDR2 SYDVKM. CDR3 length equals 14 residues. V lost 8 bases, J lost 1 base, and 14 bases lay in between. The CDR3 DNA reads TGTGCCAGCGGGCCAACAGGCGCGAACACTGAAGCTTTCTTT. This codes for CASGPTGANTEAFF.

The V gene is TRBV4-3, the J gene TRBJ1-1; D gene unclear. Germline V gives CDR1 LGHNA, CDR2 YSLEER. Trimming left V 1 base short and J 8 bases short, with 14 bases between. The CDR3 sequence is 14 residues long. Here the CDR3 DNA reads TGCGCCAGCAGCCAAGTGGGAGGGCGCGTAGAAGCTTTCTTT. Its protein product is CASSQVGGRVEAFF.

The chain combines TRBV29-1 with TRBJ1-4, with 7 bases identical to TRBD1. The germline V gene has CDR1 SQVTM and CDR2 ANQGSEA. J gave up 8 bases and V 6 bases, and 3 bases lay outside the gene matches. CDR3 size: 11 residues. Written as DNA, the CDR3 is TGCAGCGTCTACAGGGGAGAAAAACTGTTTTTT. Its translation: CSVYRGEKLFF.

The V gene is TRBV7-9, the J gene TRBJ1-1; the match to TRBD1 covers 9 bases. The CDR3 runs 16 residues. CDR1 SEHNR and CDR2 FQNEAQ come from the germline V gene (reference sequence). Trimming removed 5 bases from V and 5 bases from J; junction bases left unmatched: 12. In DNA form, the CDR3 reads TGTGCCAGCAGCCTAATAGGAGGACAGGGGAGTACTGAAGCTTTCTTT. Encoded protein: CASSLIGGQGSTEAFF. Full variable domain (outside the CDR3, taken from reference TRBV7-9 and TRBJ1-1): DTGVSQNPRHKITKRGQNVTFRCDPISEHNRLYWYRQTLGQGPEFLTYFQNEAQLEKSRLLSDRFSAERPKGSFSTLEIQRTEQGDSAMYLCASSLIGGQGSTEAFFGQGTRLTVV.